A selection of T cell receptor beta chains follows, all from one sample in a study of blood T cell repertoires in COVID-19. Assay used: immunoSEQ multiplex PCR; TCRdb lists only in-frame clones, some missing. The table lists some 430,000 clones, less than 95% of them singletons. The sequencing input was PBMCs or T cells enriched from blood (not recorded which). The receptors originated from a man in his late teens or twenties who had recovered from COVID-19. Both conserved end residues are part of each CDR3. A D gene is named only where the DNA matches it firmly. For some rows the clone size is stated as once, few or many, or as a class when expanded; others skip it.

. TRBJ2-5 . TRBV11-2 TGTGCCAGCAGCTTAGTGAGCGGGTACCCTCAAGAGACCCAGTACTTC CASSLVSGYPQETQYF
TRBD2 TRBJ2-2 . TRBV2 TGTGCCAGCAGGGTTCTAGCGGGAGACACCGGGGAGCTGTTTTTT CASRVLAGDTGELFF
TRBD1 TRBJ2-3 . TRBV9 TGTGCCAGCAGCGTAGGACAGGGCATAGATACGCAGTATTTT CASSVGQGIDTQYF
. TRBJ2-7 . TRBV10-1 TGCGCCAGCACCCATCCGGGGTCAATTACCTACGAGCAGTACTTC CASTHPGSITYEQYF
TRBD1 TRBJ2-7 . TRBV29-1 TGCAGCGTTGAAAGAAAAGGTTCGACAGGGAGGTACTTC CSVERKGSTGRYF
. TRBJ1-5 . TRBV30 TGTGCCTGGAGTCCCCATAGCAATCAGCCCCAGCATTTT CAWSPHSNQPQHF
TRBD2 TRBJ2-7 . TRBV30 TGTGCCTGGAACAAAGGACTAGCCCACGAGCAGTACTTC CAWNKGLAHEQYF
. TRBJ1-6 . TRBV27 TGTGCCAGCAGCTCGGGGGGACGGACTAATTCACCCCTCCACTTT CASSSGGRTNSPLHF
. TRBJ1-6 . TRBV30 TGTGCCTGGAGTGTGAACAGGTACTCACCCCTCCACTTT CAWSVNRYSPLHF
TRBD2 TRBJ2-1 . TRBV19 TGTGCCAGTAGTATGCTCTTACCCACCGGGACTAGCGGTTTCTCCAATGAGCAGTTCTTC CASSMLLPTGTSGFSNEQFF
. TRBJ1-2 . TRBV18 TGTGCCAGCTCACCACCGGGCAGCTACTATGGCTACACCTTC CASSPPGSYYGYTF
TRBD1 TRBJ1-1 . TRBV11-3 TGTGCCAGCAGCTTAGGGGACAGGGGGGGTGAAGCTTTCTTT CASSLGDRGGEAFF
TRBD1 TRBJ2-7 . TRBV9 TGTGCCAGCAGCGCGAGGACAGGGCCCTACGAGCAGTACTTC CASSARTGPYEQYF
. TRBJ1-2 once TRBV5-6 TGTGCCAGCAGCTTGCAGGGGTTGAATGGCTACACCTTC CASSLQGLNGYTF
TRBD1 TRBJ1-2 . TRBV19 TGTGCCAGTAGCTCGGACAGGGGACGAACCTATGGCTACACCTTC CASSSDRGRTYGYTF
. TRBJ2-1 . TRBV20-1 TGCAGTGCTATATACAATGAGCAGTTCTTC CSAIYNEQFF
. TRBJ2-7 . TRBV7-3 TGTGCCAGCGAGAACAGGTGTCACCACGAGCAGTACTTC CASENRCHHEQYF
. TRBJ2-1 . TRBV29-1 TGCAGCGCCGGGAAGACCAATAACAATGAGCAGTTCTTC CSAGKTNNNEQFF
TRBD1 TRBJ2-7 . TRBV27 TGTGCCAGCAGTTCCCGGGACAGGGCCTACGAGCAGTACTTC CASSSRDRAYEQYF
. TRBJ1-5 . TRBV28 TGTGCCAGCAGTTTCCCCGGTCGGCCCCAGCATTTT CASSFPGRPQHF
. TRBJ1-5 . TRBV19 TGTGCCAGTAGTAGACAAATGAATCAGCCCCAGCATTTT CASSRQMNQPQHF
TRBD1 TRBJ1-1 . TRBV30 TGTGCCTGGAGGACAGGGGTCACTGAAGCTTTCTTT CAWRTGVTEAFF
TRBD1 TRBJ1-5 . TRBV15 TGTGCCACCAGCAGAGAGGACAGGGTGAATCAGCCCCAGCATTTT CATSREDRVNQPQHF
TRBD1 TRBJ2-2 . TRBV3-1/TRBV3-2 TGTGCCAGCAGCCAAGTTCGGACAGGGGGGACCGGGGAGCTGTTTTTT CASSQVRTGGTGELFF
. TRBJ1-1 . TRBV5-4 TGTGCCAGCAGCTTGCAGGGTAACACTGAAGCTTTCTTT CASSLQGNTEAFF
. TRBJ2-2 . TRBV4-2 TGTGCCAGCAGCCAAGAAGGAGGGAGGCCCGGGACCGGGGAGCTGTTTTTT CASSQEGGRPGTGELFF
TRBD1 TRBJ1-1 . TRBV7-8 TGTGCCAGCAGCATGACAGGGGGCATGAACACTGAAGCTTTCTTT CASSMTGGMNTEAFF
TRBD2 TRBJ2-7 . TRBV10-3 TGTGCCACGTCGGACGGTAGCGGGAGGGCCGCCGAGCAGTACTTC CATSDGSGRAAEQYF
TRBD1 TRBJ1-5 few TRBV7-8 TGTGCCAGCAGAAAAGACAGGGGATCGAACCAGCCCCAGCATTTT CASRKDRGSNQPQHF
. TRBJ2-3 . TRBV11-3 TGTGCCAGCAGCGAAACTAGTGTTCCAGATACGCAGTATTTT CASSETSVPDTQYF
. TRBJ2-7 . TRBV5-4 TGTGCCAGCAGCTTGGAAGGGCAGGGGCGCGAGCAGTACTTC CASSLEGQGREQYF